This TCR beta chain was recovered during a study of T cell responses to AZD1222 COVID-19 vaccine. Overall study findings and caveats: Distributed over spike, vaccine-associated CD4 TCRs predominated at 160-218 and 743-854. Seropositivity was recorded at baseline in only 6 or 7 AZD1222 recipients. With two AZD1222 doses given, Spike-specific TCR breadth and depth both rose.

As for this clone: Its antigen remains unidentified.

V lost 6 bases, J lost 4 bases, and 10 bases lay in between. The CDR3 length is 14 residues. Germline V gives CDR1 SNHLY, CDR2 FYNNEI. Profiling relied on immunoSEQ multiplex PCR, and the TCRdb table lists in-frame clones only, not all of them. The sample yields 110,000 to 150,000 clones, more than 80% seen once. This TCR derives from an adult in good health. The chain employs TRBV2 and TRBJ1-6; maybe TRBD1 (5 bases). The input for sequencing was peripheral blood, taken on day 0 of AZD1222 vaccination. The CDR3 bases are TGTGCCAGCAGGGGGACCTCTTATAATTCACCCCTCCACTTT. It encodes CASRGTSYNSPLHF.